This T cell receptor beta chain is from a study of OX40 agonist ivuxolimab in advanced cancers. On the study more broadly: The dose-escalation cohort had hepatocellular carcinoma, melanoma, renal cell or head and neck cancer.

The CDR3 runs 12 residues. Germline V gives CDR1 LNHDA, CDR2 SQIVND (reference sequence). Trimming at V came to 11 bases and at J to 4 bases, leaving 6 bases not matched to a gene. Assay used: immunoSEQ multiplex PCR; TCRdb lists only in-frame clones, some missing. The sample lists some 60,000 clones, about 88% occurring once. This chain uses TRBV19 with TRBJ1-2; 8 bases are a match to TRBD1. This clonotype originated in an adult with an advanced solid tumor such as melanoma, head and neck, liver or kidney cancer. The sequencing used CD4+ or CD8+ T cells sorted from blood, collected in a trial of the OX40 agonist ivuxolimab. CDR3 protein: CACTGGGYGYTF. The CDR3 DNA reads TGTGCCTGTACAGGGGGTGGCTATGGCTACACCTTC.